The text below deals with one TCR beta chain. As yet, its antigen is unknown. A 5'RACE reaction primed in the constant segment made cDNA libraries of TCR alpha and TCR beta, and these carried sample barcodes and UMIs. Each CDR3 protein is one row after TCRdb ran MiXCR on the 5' RACE reads. The sample yields about 180,000 distinct CDR3 sequences, approximately 16% seen once. The CDR3 spans 13 residues. Trimming cost V 3 bases and J 4 bases, with 9 bases left between them. The data stem from a study of T-cell memory formation after mild COVID-19. General study results and limits: Most CD4+ clones that shrank were in CM and EM, while CD8+ ones turned up in EMRA.

The chain links TRBV12-3 or TRBV12-4 to TRBJ2-5; D is uncertain. The sequence derives from an adult woman who had mild COVID-19 (a few samples of this study predate the infection). Cell type and time point are not known. The sample was PBMCs or a T cell subset sorted from them (not recorded which). CDR3 coding DNA: TGTGCCAGCAGTTTTGGAATGGCAGAGACCCAGTACTTC. It yields the protein CASSFGMAETQYF.